This TCR beta chain was captured by sequencing in a study of liver allograft versus peripheral blood T cells (dated by TCRdb to about 2020). Broadly, across the study: The study compared the T cell receptor repertoires present in transplanted livers with the repertoires present in the peripheral blood of liver transplant recipients.

What the authors observed across the whole study: T cell receptor repertoires inside liver allografts were reported to differ from those detected in peripheral blood.

The listed sequencing device is Illumina MiSeq. Using fastp trimming at Q25 and MiXCR clonotype assembly, TCRdb reanalyzed the public sequencing data and kept in-frame beta chains. Each record represents a unique CDR3 protein, reported with the most common genes and DNA among its rows. Across this sample there are 7,300 or so distinct CDR3 sequences, with under 20% seen only once. The ten largest clonotypes hold 1.1% to 1.5% of the sample. V is shortened by 0 bases, J by 1 base, and the region joining them spans 6 bases. From cysteine to phenylalanine, the CDR3 is 14 amino acids long. Only the CDR3 region is kept as DNA, spanning 42 bases read in frame from base 1. CDR1 MNHNY and CDR2 SVGAGI are derived from the germline V gene (reference sequence). This clonotype is regarded as medium-sized (0.01 to 0.1%). What antigen it recognizes has not been identified. Base qualities were left out, and no much larger clone turns up one base away.

The chain uses TRBV6-6 and TRBJ1-2; matching of 6 bases hints at TRBD1 as the D gene. The clonotype was recovered from a human patient who had a liver transplant. After a transplant, the donor of the graft may account for some T cells. The CDR3 has the sequence CASSYSTGNYGYTF. At the DNA level, the sequence is TGTGCCAGCAGTTACTCGACAGGTAACTATGGCTACACCTTC.